Below, 20 T cell receptor beta chains from the same sample are listed, as sequenced in a study of cytomegalovirus exposure and HLA in healthy donors. This PCR relied on a set of 60 Vbeta primers and 13 Jbeta primers. The protocol was immunoSEQ multiplex PCR, while the TCRdb copy is restricted to in-frame clones and leaves out a portion. The sample holds 68,000 or so clones. Specimen: PBMCs. The receptors come from a boy between 10 and 17 years old in good health and CMV-seronegative.

J is TRBJ2-5 and V is TRBV11-2, with a weak D call TRBD1 (6 bases). V was cut by 1 base and J by 2 bases, with 8 bases left in between. The CDR3 is 14 residues long. Per the germline V gene, CDR1 is SGHAT and CDR2 is FQNNGV. Here the CDR3 reads CASSLVGGQETQYF. CDR3 sequence (DNA): TGTGCCAGCAGCTTAGTAGGGGGTCAAGAGACCCAGTACTTC.

The V gene is TRBV10-3, the J gene TRBJ1-4, with TRBD1 as a possible D gene (5 bases). This CDR3 is 15 amino acids long. Germline V gene data show CDR1 as ENHRY and CDR2 as SYGVKD. V gave up 3 bases and J gave up 0 bases, with 8 bases separating them. The CDR3 DNA sequence: TGTGCCATCAGTGAATCGACAGCAACTAATGAAAAACTGTTTTTT. Its translation is CAISESTATNEKLFF.

The V gene is TRBV2, the J gene TRBJ1-1; the D is unclear. Trimming pared 7 bases from V and 5 bases from J, leaving 11 bases between. Per germline, CDR1 SNHLY and CDR2 FYNNEI. The CDR3 is made up of 12 amino acids. In nucleotides, the CDR3 is TGTGCCAGCAAATGGGGAGGGACTGAAGCTTTCTTT. This sequence encodes CASKWGGTEAFF. Combining the CDR3 with reference TRBV2 and TRBJ1-1 gives the whole variable domain EPEVTQTPSHQVTQMGQEVILRCVPISNHLYFYWYRQILGQKVEFLVSFYNNEISEKSEIFDDQFSVERPDGSNFTLKIRSTKLEDSAMYFCASKWGGTEAFFGQGTRLTVV.

The rearrangement links TRBV5-1 to TRBJ1-3; D remains unclear. The CDR3 sequence is 14 residues long. CDR1 is SGHRS and CDR2 is YFSETQ in the germline V gene. V gave up 1 base and J gave up 0 bases, with 5 bases separating them. CDR3 region: CASSLRSSGNTIYF. CDR3 DNA: TGCGCCAGCAGCTTGAGGAGCTCTGGAAACACCATATATTTT.

In the case of this clone: An end of the junction does not agree with germline; a read error may underlie this. The chain has TRBV6-4 and TRBJ1-1, with a possible D match to TRBD1 (5 bases). Germline CDR1 and CDR2: MRHNA and SNTAGT. The length of the CDR3 is 15 residues. The CDR3, as DNA: TGTGCCAGCAGGGACTTGTATACAGGGAACACTGAAGCTTTCTTT. Amino acid sequence: CASRDLYTGNTEAFF.

The chain uses TRBV7-2 and TRBJ1-5, with TRBD1 matching 8 bases. Trimming took 3 bases from V and 2 from J; bases not matched to a gene: 6. The CDR3 is 16 amino acids. Germline lookup yields CDR1 SGHTA and CDR2 FQGNSA. The CDR3 bases are TGTGCCAGCAGCTTGATGACAGGGGCGGGCAATCAGCCCCAGCATTTT. It is translated as CASSLMTGAGNQPQHF. Full variable domain (missing parts from reference TRBV7-2 and TRBJ1-5): GAGVSQSPSNKVTEKGKDVELRCDPISGHTALYWYRQSLGQGLEFLIYFQGNSAPDKSGLPSDRFSAERTGGSVSTLTIQRTQQEDSAVYLCASSLMTGAGNQPQHFGDGTRLSIL.

V gene TRBV5-4 combines with J gene TRBJ2-4; D may be TRBD2 (5 bases). V was trimmed by 2 bases and J by 8 bases, leaving 11 bases between them. Germline V gene data show CDR1 as SGHNT and CDR2 as YYREEE (reference sequence). The CDR3 length is 13 residues. CDR3 DNA: TGTGCCAGCAGCTTTAGAGGGCGTGACATTCAGTACTTC. Its protein product is CASSFRGRDIQYF.

V is TRBV9 and J is TRBJ2-7, with TRBD1 as a possible D gene (5 bases). CDR1 is SGDLS and CDR2 is YYNGEE in the germline V gene. Trimming pared 0 bases from V and 2 bases from J, leaving 12 bases between. The CDR3 has 15 amino acids. CDR3 sequence (DNA): TGTGCCAGCAGCGTAGCTCCGGCAGGGACCTACGAGCAGTACTTC. Its translation: CASSVAPAGTYEQYF.

The chain joins TRBV19 to TRBJ1-1, with D maybe TRBD1 (5 bases). The V gene's germline CDR1 is LNHDA and CDR2 SQIVND (reference sequence). Between the trimmed V and J ends, which lost 3 bases and 8 bases, there was a span of 13 bases. The CDR3 runs 13 residues. DNA of the CDR3: TGTGCCAGTAGTATCACAGGACCCGGGGAAGCTTTCTTT. This encodes CASSITGPGEAFF.

V usage is TRBV29-1 and J usage is TRBJ2-2; 9 positions match TRBD2. V was clipped by 4 bases and J by 7 bases; unmatched bases: 10. The V gene's germline CDR1 is SQVTM and CDR2 ANQGSEA. This CDR3 contains 15 residues. DNA of the CDR3: TGCAGCGTTGGAGTGCTAGCGGGGACTTACGGGGAGCTGTTTTTT. Protein product: CSVGVLAGTYGELFF.

The V and J genes are TRBV9 and TRBJ1-3; the D is unclear. The germline gives CDR1 SGDLS, CDR2 YYNGEE. V lost 5 bases to trimming and J lost 0 bases, with 12 bases between them. The CDR3 sequence is 15 residues long. CDR3 loop: CASSPTDISGNTIYF. CDR3 DNA sequence: TGTGCCAGCAGTCCTACTGACATCTCTGGAAACACCATATATTTT.

The chain joins TRBV27 to TRBJ1-2; D possibly corresponds to TRBD1 (5 bases). V dropped 2 bases and J dropped 4 bases, with 8 bases sitting between them. The CDR3 totals 13 residues. Germline lookup yields CDR1 MNHEY and CDR2 SMNVEV (reference sequence). CDR3 DNA sequence: TGTGCCAGCAGTTTAATGGGGGGCTATGGCTACACCTTC. Its translation: CASSLMGGYGYTF.

This chain joins TRBV28 and TRBJ2-2; 7 nucleotides align to TRBD2. V lost 5 bases, J lost 5 bases, and 2 bases stayed unmatched. The germline gives CDR1 MDHEN, CDR2 SYDVKM. The CDR3 has 13 residues. The chain's CDR3 is CASSRGGTGELFF. Here the CDR3 DNA reads TGTGCCAGCAGTCGCGGGGGAACCGGGGAGCTGTTTTTT.

This chain connects TRBV7-9 to TRBJ2-1; TRBD2 is a possible D gene (5 bases). V lost 5 bases, J lost 8 bases, and 16 bases lay in between. Germline loops: CDR1 SEHNR, CDR2 FQNEAQ (reference sequence). This CDR3 has 14 residues. The CDR3 DNA follows: TGTGCCAGCAGCGAGGGTGCGGGTTATGATGAGCAGTTCTTC. Its protein is CASSEGAGYDEQFF. Together with reference TRBV7-9 and TRBJ2-1, the CDR3 gives the full variable domain: DTGVSQNPRHKITKRGQNVTFRCDPISEHNRLYWYRQTLGQGPEFLTYFQNEAQLEKSRLLSDRFSAERPKGSFSTLEIQRTEQGDSAMYLCASSEGAGYDEQFFGPGTRLTVL.

The chain is built from TRBV2 and TRBJ2-3, with D perhaps TRBD2 (6 bases). Trimming removed 4 bases at V and 0 bases at J, with 14 bases between. The CDR3 extends over 16 amino acids. The germline V gene has CDR1 SNHLY and CDR2 FYNNEI. The CDR3 sequence is CASSASGVPSTDTQYF. The CDR3 DNA follows: TGTGCCAGCAGTGCCTCGGGAGTTCCCAGCACAGATACGCAGTATTTT.

The chain is built from TRBV7-3 and TRBJ2-1; maybe TRBD2 (5 bases). V was pared by 4 bases and J by 6 bases, with 16 bases between. The CDR3 contains 15 residues. Looked up from germline, CDR1 is SGHTA and CDR2 is FQGTGA. CDR3 bases: TGTGCCAGCAGCTCCTCATCACTAGGAGGCAATGAGCAGTTCTTC. This codes for CASSSSSLGGNEQFF.

The chain combines TRBV6-1 with TRBJ2-7; D perhaps matches TRBD2 (6 bases). The ends were cut back, 3 bases at V and 3 bases at J, with 6 bases in the middle. The CDR3 covers 12 residues. The germline gives CDR1 MNHNS, CDR2 SASEGT. In DNA form, the CDR3 reads TGTGCCAGCAGTGAGACTAGCTACGAGCAGTACTTC. Its protein product is CASSETSYEQYF.

The V call is TRBV7-9, the J call TRBJ2-3; 12 bases fit TRBD2. V dropped 5 bases and J dropped 9; count of bases not matched to a gene: 12. This CDR3 has 16 amino acids. Germline V lookup: CDR1 SEHNR, CDR2 FQNEAQ (reference sequence). CDR3 sequence (DNA): TGTGCCAGCAGCCCCCGATCTAGCGGGGGGGTGTTGACGCAGTATTTT. Its translation: CASSPRSSGGVLTQYF.

The V call is TRBV2, the J call TRBJ2-5; 12 bases are a match to TRBD1. Germline loops: CDR1 SNHLY, CDR2 FYNNEI. The CDR3 runs to 14 residues. With V trimmed by 9 bases and J by 5 bases, 7 bases remained unmatched. This CDR3 reads CASTGQGAGETQYF. The CDR3 nucleotides read TGTGCCAGTACGGGACAGGGGGCCGGGGAGACCCAGTACTTC.

V gene TRBV5-1 combines with J gene TRBJ2-2; D is possibly TRBD2 (6 bases). Germline assignment: CDR1 SGHRS and CDR2 YFSETQ. This CDR3 spans 14 amino acids. Trimming stripped 0 bases from V and 7 bases from J, with 10 bases between. CDR3 sequence reads: CASSLGRGDGELFF. DNA of the CDR3: TGCGCCAGCAGCTTGGGGCGGGGTGACGGGGAGCTGTTTTTT.